The 6 T cell receptor beta chains below all came from one sample that was sequenced in a study of CD8 T cells in ankylosing spondylitis. Broader study findings: Ankylosing spondylitis blood appeared to be characterized by a TCR beta motif of roughly eight highly homologous variants.

No cognate antigen is known for these TCRs. MiXCR, run by TCRdb on the 5' RACE reads, gives a single entry per CDR3 protein. The data contain roughly 700,000 distinct CDR3 sequences, roughly 19% of them singletons. Sequenced input: blood, either unsorted or a sorted T cell fraction (not recorded which). These receptors originate from a male donor with ankylosing spondylitis.

V is TRBV29-1 and J is TRBJ2-1; 7 positions match TRBD2. This CDR3 has 12 residues. Germline V lookup: CDR1 SQVTM, CDR2 ANQGSEA. V lost 7 bases, J lost 3 bases, and 3 bases stayed unmatched. Here the CDR3 reads CSAGGFYNEQFF. The CDR3 DNA reads as TGCAGCGCCGGGGGGTTCTACAATGAGCAGTTCTTC.

This clonotype appeared a few times. The chain recombines TRBV4-2 with TRBJ2-3, with 13 positions matching TRBD2. The CDR3 is made up of 16 amino acids. CDR1 and CDR2 from the germline V gene are LGHNA and YNFKEQ. V trimming: 1 base; J trimming: 9 bases; junction bases outside the gene matches: 7. DNA for the CDR3: TGTGCCAGCAGCCAAGGGACTAGCGGGGGCCCGGGGACGCAGTATTTT. The encoded protein is CASSQGTSGGPGTQYF.

This clonotype was found a few times. This chain connects TRBV24-1 to TRBJ2-1; D is uncertain. V shed 2 bases and J shed 10 bases, with 11 bases lying between them. Per the germline V gene, CDR1 is KGHDR and CDR2 is SFDVKD. This CDR3 comprises 13 residues. CDR3 residues: CATSDSHRGEQFF. The CDR3 DNA is TGTGCCACCAGTGATTCTCACCGCGGCGAGCAGTTCTTC.

The chain employs TRBV7-2 and TRBJ2-1; D is uncertain. Trimming pared 0 bases from V and 2 bases from J, leaving 8 bases between. The CDR3 is 15 amino acids. Germline-derived CDR1 and CDR2 are SGHTA and FQGNSA. The CDR3 DNA sequence: TGTGCCAGCAGCTTAGCAGTCCCCGCCTACAATGAGCAGTTCTTC. Amino acids: CASSLAVPAYNEQFF.

J is TRBJ1-1 and V is TRBV29-1; the match to TRBD1 covers 10 bases. J gave up 8 bases and V 7 bases, and 10 bases lay outside the gene matches. The CDR3 has 13 amino acids. CDR1 and CDR2 (germline): SQVTM, ANQGSEA. The chain's CDR3 is CSAGQGRRREAFF. In nucleotides, the CDR3 is TGCAGCGCGGGACAGGGGAGACGTAGAGAAGCTTTCTTT.

The chain recombines TRBV20-1 with TRBJ2-4; the match to TRBD1 covers 7 bases. Trimming at V came to 4 bases and at J to 4 bases, leaving 7 bases not matched to a gene. This CDR3 has 14 residues. In germline, CDR1 is DFQATT, CDR2 SNEGSKA (reference sequence). The CDR3 loop reads CSAILRTGKNIQYF. The CDR3, as DNA: TGCAGTGCTATCCTCAGGACAGGAAAAAACATTCAGTACTTC.